This T cell receptor beta chain stems from a study of blood T cell repertoires in COVID-19. Study background: Researchers got acute and convalescent COVID-19 samples from the United States, Italy and Spain. PBMCs, B-cell-depleted T cells, or T cells provided the cDNA or gDNA that made up the material.

Recruited during active infection, patients (from Seattle) were subsequently followed longitudinally. Looked up from germline, CDR1 is MNHEY and CDR2 is SMNVEV (reference sequence). The CDR3 covers 11 residues. Trimming cost V 3 bases and J 5 bases, with 2 bases left between them. Per the study methods: Reference gene primer amplification in the assay estimated nucleated cell counts. Assay: immunoSEQ multiplex PCR; the TCRdb copy retains only in-frame clones and omits some. That table supplies the V and J calls and clone size; D and trimming were determined from the DNA. Of 400,000 or so clones listed, approximately 91% were seen once; the top ten hold less than 2%. This clone was counted a single time.

The receptor was derived from a woman aged 35 to 49 with COVID-19, enrolled during active disease. The source material was peripheral blood. The chain joins TRBV27 to TRBJ1-3; D is uncertain. The CDR3 loop reads CASSFRNTIYF. The CDR3 DNA reads TGTGCCAGCAGTTTTAGAAACACCATATATTTT.